This note documents a single T cell receptor (beta chain) sequence. The data were obtained in a study of PD-L1 blockade in urothelial cancer. Time point reported: pretreatment peripheral blood. This CDR3 spans 14 amino acids. V was shortened by 4 bases and J by 4 bases, with 11 bases between the two germline ends. Germline V lookup: CDR1 SGHRS, CDR2 YFSETQ. Assay: immunoSEQ multiplex PCR; the TCRdb copy retains only in-frame clones and omits some. There are some 43,000 clones in the sample; over 75% occur only once, and about 16% lies in the top ten. J is TRBJ2-2 and V is TRBV5-1, with a possible D match to TRBD1 (5 bases). This TCR was sampled from a man aged 60 to 75 with urothelial cancer. Sequenced here: PBMCs, sampled around atezolizumab (anti-PD-L1) treatment. CDR3 residues: CASSTDSSTGELFF. The CDR3 DNA sequence: TGCGCCAGCAGCACCGACAGTTCCACCGGGGAGCTGTTTTTT.